This T cell receptor beta chain was obtained from a study of cytomegalovirus exposure and HLA in healthy donors. This CDR3 contains 13 residues. With V trimmed by 6 bases and J by 3 bases, 4 bases remained unmatched. CDR1 and CDR2 (germline): MNHNS, SASEGT. This clone turned up a few times. With 60 Vbeta and 13 Jbeta primers, the PCR was carried out. The protocol was immunoSEQ multiplex PCR, while the TCRdb copy is restricted to in-frame clones and leaves out a portion. The repertoire has 150,000 or so clones, under 70% of them found once; the top ten carry about 2.9%. This rearrangement joins TRBV6-1 to TRBJ1-2; 7 nucleotides agree with TRBD1. Sequenced: PBMCs. This clonotype was obtained from a woman aged 25 to 39 in good health and CMV-seropositive. Here the CDR3 reads CASRADRDYGYTF. DNA of the CDR3: TGTGCCAGCAGAGCCGACAGGGACTATGGCTACACCTTC.